A selection of T cell receptor beta chains follows, all from one sample in a study of cytomegalovirus exposure and HLA in healthy donors. Profiled with immunoSEQ multiplex PCR; TCRdb holds only in-frame clones, not every one. The data contain over 110,000 clones, 78% of them seen just once; the ten biggest clones take up about 2.2%. The specimen sequenced was PBMCs. All receptors come from a young woman in good health and CMV-seropositive. Each CDR3 is given with its conserved first and last residue. The D gene is left open where the match is weak. Clone size is given for some rows only: seen once, a few or many times, or a class if the clone is expanded.

TRBV19	TRBJ1-5	-	TRBD1	TGTGCCAGTAGTATCAGACAGGGAATTGGCAATCAGCCCCAGCATTTT	CASSIRQGIGNQPQHF
TRBV28	TRBJ1-5	once	TRBD1	TGTGCCAGCAGACTCGACAGGGGAAGTCAGCCCCAGCATTTT	CASRLDRGSQPQHF
TRBV7-2	TRBJ1-5	-	-	TGTGCCAGCAGCTTCGGCAGGGGTTCTCAGCCCCAGCATTTT	CASSFGRGSQPQHF
TRBV18	TRBJ1-1	-	-	TGTGCCAGCTCTGACCAAGGCGAGGTTACTGAAGCTTTCTTT	CASSDQGEVTEAFF
TRBV7-9	TRBJ1-3	-	-	TGTGCCAGCAGGGGGCCCTCTGGAAACACCATATATTTT	CASRGPSGNTIYF
TRBV19	TRBJ1-2	-	TRBD1	TGTGCCAGTAGTACCTTAGGGGGCAGTCGTGACTATGGCTACACCTTC	CASSTLGGSRDYGYTF
TRBV19	TRBJ1-2	once	-	TGTGCCAGTAGCCAGACAGTATATGGCTACACCTTC	CASSQTVYGYTF
TRBV6-6	TRBJ1-2	-	-	TGTGCCAGCAGTTACCCGGGGTGGGCAACCGAAGGCTACACCTTC	CASSYPGWATEGYTF
TRBV28	TRBJ1-1	-	-	TGTGCCAGCAGTTTACCGGTTTCTGAGGAAGCTTTCTTT	CASSLPVSEEAFF
TRBV19	TRBJ1-5	-	-	TGTGCCAGTAGTATAGGGGGAGGCAAACCCTACCTTATGCCCCAGCATTTT	CASSIGGGKPYLMPQHF
TRBV5-4	TRBJ1-1	-	-	TGTGCCAGCAGCTTGGGCGGACAGAATTTGAACACTGAAGCTTTCTTT	CASSLGGQNLNTEAFF
TRBV9	TRBJ1-3	-	TRBD1	TGTGCCAGCAGCGTCGATCACAGGGGGCAAGGAAACACCATATATTTT	CASSVDHRGQGNTIYF
TRBV6-1	TRBJ2-7	-	-	TGTGCCAGCAGGGACATTTACGAGCAGTACTTC	CASRDIYEQYF
TRBV6-4	TRBJ2-3	few	TRBD2	TGTGCCAGCAGTGAGACGGGGGGGTCTTCAGATACGCAGTATTTT	CASSETGGSSDTQYF
TRBV5-5	TRBJ1-1	-	-	TGTGCCAGCAGCTATTACCGACAGAACACTGAAGCTTTCTTT	CASSYYRQNTEAFF
TRBV2	TRBJ2-2	-	TRBD2	TGTGCCAGCAGTGAAGTGCGGGGGACCGGGGAGCTGTTTTTT	CASSEVRGTGELFF
TRBV7-9	TRBJ1-2	few	TRBD1	TGTGCCAGCAGCCAGACAGGGGACTTCTATGGCTACACCTTC	CASSQTGDFYGYTF
TRBV5-1	TRBJ1-6	-	-	TGCGCCAGCAGCAGCGAGAGCTCCTATAATTCACCCCTCCACTTT	CASSSESSYNSPLHF
TRBV5-1	TRBJ1-3	-	-	TGCGCCAGCAGCTCGCGCCCGGGACAAGACTCTGGAAACACCATATATTTT	CASSSRPGQDSGNTIYF
TRBV19	TRBJ1-6	few	TRBD1	TGTGCCAGTAGTAGGGACAGCGGGTATAATTCACCCCTCCACTTT	CASSRDSGYNSPLHF
TRBV19	TRBJ2-1	-	TRBD2	TGTGCCAGTAGCGAACGTTCTAGCGGGTACAATGAGCAGTTCTTC	CASSERSSGYNEQFF
TRBV5-6	TRBJ1-1	-	-	TGTGCCAGCAGCCCTAGGGGGGGCACTGAAGCTTTCTTT	CASSPRGGTEAFF
TRBV19	TRBJ1-2	-	TRBD1	TGTGCCAGTAGTCTCTACCGGGACAGGGGACTGCATGGCTACACCTTC	CASSLYRDRGLHGYTF
TRBV14	TRBJ2-1	-	TRBD2	TGTGCCAGCAGCCAAGATCACGGGGGGGCCCGGGAGCAGTTCTTC	CASSQDHGGAREQFF
TRBV5-6	TRBJ2-3	-	-	TGTGCCAGCAGCTTGCCAGGCTACACAGATACGCAGTATTTT	CASSLPGYTDTQYF
TRBV19	TRBJ1-1	-	TRBD1	TGTGCCAGTAGTCCTCAAGGGACAGGGAACACTGAAGCTTTCTTT	CASSPQGTGNTEAFF
TRBV27	TRBJ1-2	-	TRBD1	TGTGCCAGCAGTTTAAGGGGGCAGAACTATGGCTACACCTTC	CASSLRGQNYGYTF
TRBV19	TRBJ1-5	-	TRBD1	TGTGCCAGTAGTGACAGGGGGTATAGCAATCAGCCCCAGCATTTT	CASSDRGYSNQPQHF
TRBV6-1	TRBJ1-2	-	-	TGTGCCAGCAGTGATTCTCTAACTAACTATGGCTACACCTTC	CASSDSLTNYGYTF
TRBV28	TRBJ2-5	few	TRBD2	TGTGCCAGCAGTTCTACTAGGACCCTCGGTTTAGCGGGGCCGCAAGAGACCCAGTACTTC	CASSSTRTLGLAGPQETQYF
TRBV30	TRBJ1-2	-	-	TGTGCCTGGTCCGGTACTAACTATGGCTACACCTTC	CAWSGTNYGYTF
TRBV2	TRBJ1-4	-	-	TGTGCCAGCACGAGACAGGTTGAAAAACTGTTTTTT	CASTRQVEKLFF
TRBV6-5	TRBJ1-5	-	TRBD1	TGTGCCAGCAGGCCCCAGGGGGTTGAGGAACAGCCCCAGCATTTT	CASRPQGVEEQPQHF
TRBV13	TRBJ2-7	-	TRBD1	TGTGCCAGCAGGCGACAGGGGGCGGACTACGAGCAGTACTTC	CASRRQGADYEQYF
TRBV2	TRBJ2-2	-	-	TGTGCCAGCAGTGAAGTGGGGGGAAGTACCGGGGAGCTGCTTTTT	CASSEVGGSTGELLF
TRBV5-4	TRBJ2-2	-	TRBD2	TGTGCCAGCAGCGGACCCAGCGGGGGGACCAACACCGGGGAGCTGTTTTTT	CASSGPSGGTNTGELFF
TRBV6-5	TRBJ1-1	-	-	TGTGCCAGCACTTTACACCCCGGGGGCACTGAAGCTTTCTTT	CASTLHPGGTEAFF
TRBV27	TRBJ2-7	-	TRBD1	TGTGCCAGCAGTCCGGGACAGGGACGGACCTACGAGCAGTACTTC	CASSPGQGRTYEQYF
TRBV10-3	TRBJ1-5	-	-	TGTGCCATCAGAGAGCCGGGCCCCCCTAGCGAGCCCCAGCATTTT	CAIREPGPPSEPQHF
TRBV30	TRBJ2-4	-	-	TGTGCCTGGTTGCCGTGGGAGGCCAAAAACATTCAGTACTTC	CAWLPWEAKNIQYF
TRBV27	TRBJ2-7	-	-	TGTGCCAGCAGCATCGGGGGAACCTACGAGCAGTACTTC	CASSIGGTYEQYF
TRBV2	TRBJ2-1	-	TRBD1	TGTGCCATTACACGACCGGGACAGGGATGGAGCTCCTACAATGAGCAGTTCTTC	CAITRPGQGWSSYNEQFF
TRBV11-2	TRBJ1-1	once	TRBD1	TGTGCCAGCCGACAGGGCATGAACACTGAAGCTTTCTTT	CASRQGMNTEAFF
TRBV6-1	TRBJ1-3	few	TRBD1	TGTGCCAGTCCGACAGGGTTTGGAAACACCATATATTTT	CASPTGFGNTIYF
TRBV6-5	TRBJ1-6	-	-	TGTGCCAGCAGTTACTCGTGGGGGCTTGATAATTCACCCCTCCACTTT	CASSYSWGLDNSPLHF
TRBV5-1	TRBJ2-5	-	TRBD1	TGCGCCAGCTGTCCGGACAGGGTCCAAGAGACCCAGTACTTC	CASCPDRVQETQYF
TRBV5-1	TRBJ1-6	once	TRBD1	TGCGCCAGCAGCTTGGAGGGGGCAGGGAATAATTCACCCCTCCACTTT	CASSLEGAGNNSPLHF
TRBV7-8	TRBJ1-5	-	-	TGTGCCAGCACCACCAGCGGGGAAGTTCAGCCCCAGCATTTT	CASTTSGEVQPQHF
TRBV10-3	TRBJ1-3	-	TRBD1	TGTGCCATCAGTGCCGGGGACAGTTCTGGAAACACCATATATTTT	CAISAGDSSGNTIYF
TRBV5-1	TRBJ2-1	few	TRBD2	TGCGCCAGCAGCTCGGATCGGACTAGCGGGGGGCTAAGGAGCTCCTACAATGAGCAGTTCTTC	CASSSDRTSGGLRSSYNEQFF
TRBV28	TRBJ1-3	-	-	TGTGCCAGCAGTTCAATCGGAAACACCATATATTTT	CASSSIGNTIYF
TRBV11-2	TRBJ2-2	once	TRBD1	TGTGCCAGCAGCTTAGGACAGGGCAACACCGGGGAGCTGTTTTTT	CASSLGQGNTGELFF
TRBV5-4	TRBJ1-4	few	TRBD1	TGTGCCAGCAGCTTGTGGACAGGGGGAACTAATGAAAAACTGTTTTTT	CASSLWTGGTNEKLFF
TRBV21-1	TRBJ1-1	-	-	TGTGCCAGCAGCAATAGTATGCACACTGAAGCTTTCTTT	CASSNSMHTEAFF
TRBV6-5	TRBJ1-1	-	TRBD1	TGTGCCAGCAGGGGGGACAGGGGGAACACTGAAGCTTTCTTT	CASRGDRGNTEAFF